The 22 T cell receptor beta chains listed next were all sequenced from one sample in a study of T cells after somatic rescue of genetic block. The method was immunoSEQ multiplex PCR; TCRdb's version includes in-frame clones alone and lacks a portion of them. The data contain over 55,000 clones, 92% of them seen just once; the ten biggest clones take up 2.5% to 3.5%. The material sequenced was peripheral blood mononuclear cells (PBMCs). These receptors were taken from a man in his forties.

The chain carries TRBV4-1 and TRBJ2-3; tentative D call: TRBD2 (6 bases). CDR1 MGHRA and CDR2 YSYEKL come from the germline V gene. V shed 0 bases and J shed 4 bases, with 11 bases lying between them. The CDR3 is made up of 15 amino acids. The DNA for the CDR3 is TGCGCCAGCAGCCAAGAGGCAGGGAGGTCAGATACGCAGTATTTT. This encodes CASSQEAGRSDTQYF.

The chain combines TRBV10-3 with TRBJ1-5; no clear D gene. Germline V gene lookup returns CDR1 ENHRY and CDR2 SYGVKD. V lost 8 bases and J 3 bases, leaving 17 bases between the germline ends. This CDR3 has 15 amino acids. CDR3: CAISNGELNNQPQHF. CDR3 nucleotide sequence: TGTGCCATCTCGAATGGAGAGCTAAACAATCAGCCCCAGCATTTT.

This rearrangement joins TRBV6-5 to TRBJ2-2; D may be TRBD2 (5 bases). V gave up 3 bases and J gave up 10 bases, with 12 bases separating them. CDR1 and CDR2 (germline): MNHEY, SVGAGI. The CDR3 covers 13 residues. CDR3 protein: CASSYRERVELFF. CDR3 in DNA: TGTGCCAGCAGTTATCGGGAAAGGGTGGAGCTGTTTTTT.

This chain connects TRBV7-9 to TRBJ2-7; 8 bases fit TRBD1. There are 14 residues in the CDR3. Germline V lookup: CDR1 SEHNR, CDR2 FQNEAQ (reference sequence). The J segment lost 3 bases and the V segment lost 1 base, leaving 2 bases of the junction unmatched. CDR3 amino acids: CASSLGTGNYEQYF. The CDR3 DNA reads TGTGCCAGCAGCTTAGGGACAGGGAACTACGAGCAGTACTTC.

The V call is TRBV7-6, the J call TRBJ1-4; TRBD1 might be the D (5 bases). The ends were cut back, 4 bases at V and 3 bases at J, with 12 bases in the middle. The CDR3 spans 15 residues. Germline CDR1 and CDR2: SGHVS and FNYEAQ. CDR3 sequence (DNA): TGTGCCAGCAGCTCTCGGGGGAGCCCTAATGAAAAACTGTTTTTT. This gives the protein CASSSRGSPNEKLFF.

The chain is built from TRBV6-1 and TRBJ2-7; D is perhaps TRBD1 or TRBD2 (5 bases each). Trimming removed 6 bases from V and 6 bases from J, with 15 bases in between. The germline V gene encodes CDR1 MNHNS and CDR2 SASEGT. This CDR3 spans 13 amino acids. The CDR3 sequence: CASRAGTFPEQYF. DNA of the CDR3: TGTGCCAGCAGGGCAGGGACCTTCCCCGAGCAGTACTTC.

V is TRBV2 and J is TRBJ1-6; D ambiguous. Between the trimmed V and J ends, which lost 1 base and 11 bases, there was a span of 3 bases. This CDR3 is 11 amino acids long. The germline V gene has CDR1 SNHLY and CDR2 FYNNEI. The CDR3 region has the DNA TGTGCCAGCAGTGAAGGGGCACCCCTCCACTTT. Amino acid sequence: CASSEGAPLHF.

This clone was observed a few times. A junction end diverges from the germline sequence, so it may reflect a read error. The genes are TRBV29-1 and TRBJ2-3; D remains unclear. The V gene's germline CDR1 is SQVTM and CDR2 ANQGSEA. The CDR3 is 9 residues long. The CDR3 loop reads CSVAGASNF. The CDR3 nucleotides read TGCAGCGTTGCGGGCGCGTCTAATTTT.

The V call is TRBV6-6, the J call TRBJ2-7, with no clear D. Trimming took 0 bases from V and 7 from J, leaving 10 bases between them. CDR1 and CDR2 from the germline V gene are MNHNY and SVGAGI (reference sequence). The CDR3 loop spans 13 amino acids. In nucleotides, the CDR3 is TGTGCCAGCAGTTACTCGACGGGCTTAGAGCAGTACTTC. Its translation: CASSYSTGLEQYF.

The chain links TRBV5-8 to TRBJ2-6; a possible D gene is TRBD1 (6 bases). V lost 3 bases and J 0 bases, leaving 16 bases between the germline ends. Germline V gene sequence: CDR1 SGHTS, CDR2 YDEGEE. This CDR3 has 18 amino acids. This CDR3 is CASSSLDRLSSGANVLTF. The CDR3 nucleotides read TGTGCCAGCAGCTCCCTAGACAGGCTAAGCTCTGGGGCCAACGTCCTGACTTTC.

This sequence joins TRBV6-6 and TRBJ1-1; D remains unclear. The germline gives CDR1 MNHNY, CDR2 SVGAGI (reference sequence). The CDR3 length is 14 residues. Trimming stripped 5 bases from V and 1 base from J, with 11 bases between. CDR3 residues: CASSPWTGNTEAFF. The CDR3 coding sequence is TGTGCCAGCAGTCCCTGGACGGGGAACACTGAAGCTTTCTTT.

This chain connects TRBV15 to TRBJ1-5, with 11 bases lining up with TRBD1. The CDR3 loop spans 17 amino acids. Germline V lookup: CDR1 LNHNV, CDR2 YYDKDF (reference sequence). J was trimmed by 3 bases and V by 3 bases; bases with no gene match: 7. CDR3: CATSRPGQGGVNQPQHF. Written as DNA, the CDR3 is TGTGCCACCAGCAGGCCGGGACAGGGGGGAGTCAATCAGCCCCAGCATTTT. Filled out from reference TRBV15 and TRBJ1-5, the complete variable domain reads DAMVIQNPRYQVTQFGKPVTLSCSQTLNHNVMYWYQQKSSQAPKLLFHYYDKDFNNEADTPDNFQSRRPNTSFCFLDIRSPGLGDTAMYLCATSRPGQGGVNQPQHFGDGTRLSIL.

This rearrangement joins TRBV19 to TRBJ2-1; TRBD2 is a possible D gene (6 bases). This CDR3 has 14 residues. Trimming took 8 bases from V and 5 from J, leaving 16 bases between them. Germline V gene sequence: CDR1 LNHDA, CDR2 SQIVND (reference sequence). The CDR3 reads CASRPLARDNEQFF. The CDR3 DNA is TGTGCCAGTCGCCCACTAGCCAGGGACAATGAGCAGTTCTTC.

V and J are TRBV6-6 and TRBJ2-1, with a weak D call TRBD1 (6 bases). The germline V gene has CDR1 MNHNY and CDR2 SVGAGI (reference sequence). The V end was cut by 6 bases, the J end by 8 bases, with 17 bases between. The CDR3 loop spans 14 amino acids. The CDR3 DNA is TGTGCCAGCAGATTAGGAATGGGGGCACATGAGCAGTTCTTC. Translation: CASRLGMGAHEQFF.

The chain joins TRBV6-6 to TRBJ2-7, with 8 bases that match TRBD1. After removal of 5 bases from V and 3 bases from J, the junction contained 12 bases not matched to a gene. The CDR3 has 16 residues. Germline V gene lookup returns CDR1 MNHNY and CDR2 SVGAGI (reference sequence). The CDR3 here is CASSTLWQGASYEQYF. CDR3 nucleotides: TGTGCCAGCAGTACCCTTTGGCAGGGGGCTAGCTACGAGCAGTACTTC.

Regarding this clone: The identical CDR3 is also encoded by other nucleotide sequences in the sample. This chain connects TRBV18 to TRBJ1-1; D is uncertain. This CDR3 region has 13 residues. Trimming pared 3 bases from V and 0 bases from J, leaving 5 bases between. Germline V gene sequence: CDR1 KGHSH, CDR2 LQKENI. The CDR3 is CASSPVMNTEAFF. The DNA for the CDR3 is TGTGCCAGCTCACCTGTCATGAACACTGAAGCTTTCTTT.

The CDR3 protein is CASSLGPTGKSGEAFF. The CDR3 DNA reads TGTGCCAGCAGCTTAGGGCCGACAGGGAAATCGGGTGAAGCTTTCTTT. This chain links TRBV13 with TRBJ1-1, with 7 bases identical to TRBD1. With V trimmed by 0 bases and J by 7 bases, 11 bases remained unmatched. The germline V gene encodes CDR1 PRHDT and CDR2 FYEKMQ (reference sequence). The length of the CDR3 is 16 residues.

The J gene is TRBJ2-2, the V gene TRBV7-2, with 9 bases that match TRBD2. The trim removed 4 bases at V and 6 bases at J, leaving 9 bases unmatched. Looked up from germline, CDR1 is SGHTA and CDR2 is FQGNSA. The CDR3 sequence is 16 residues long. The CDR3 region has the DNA TGTGCCAGCAGCTCGACCATAGCGGGGGCCTCCGGGGAGCTGTTTTTT. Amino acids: CASSSTIAGASGELFF. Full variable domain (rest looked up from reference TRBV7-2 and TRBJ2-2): GAGVSQSPSNKVTEKGKDVELRCDPISGHTALYWYRQSLGQGLEFLIYFQGNSAPDKSGLPSDRFSAERTGGSVSTLTIQRTQQEDSAVYLCASSSTIAGASGELFFGEGSRLTVL.

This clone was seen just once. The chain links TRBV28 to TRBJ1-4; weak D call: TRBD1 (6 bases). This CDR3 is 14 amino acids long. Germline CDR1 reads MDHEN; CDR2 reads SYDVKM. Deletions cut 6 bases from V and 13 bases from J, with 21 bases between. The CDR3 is CASSHGGGGARLFF. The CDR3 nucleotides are TGTGCCAGCAGCCACGGCGGTGGGGGGGCAAGACTGTTTTTT.

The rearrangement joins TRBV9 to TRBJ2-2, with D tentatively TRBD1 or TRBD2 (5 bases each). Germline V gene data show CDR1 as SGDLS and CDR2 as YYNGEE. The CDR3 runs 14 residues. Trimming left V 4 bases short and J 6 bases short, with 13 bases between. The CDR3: CASSQSRDAGELFF. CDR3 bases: TGTGCCAGCAGCCAGTCTCGGGACGCCGGGGAGCTGTTTTTT.

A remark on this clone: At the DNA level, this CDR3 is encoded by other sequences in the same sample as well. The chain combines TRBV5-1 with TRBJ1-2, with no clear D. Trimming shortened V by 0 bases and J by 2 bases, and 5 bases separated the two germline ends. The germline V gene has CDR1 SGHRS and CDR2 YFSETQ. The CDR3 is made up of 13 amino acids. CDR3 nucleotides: TGCGCCAGCAGCTTGGGAGGGAACTATGGCTACACCTTC. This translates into CASSLGGNYGYTF. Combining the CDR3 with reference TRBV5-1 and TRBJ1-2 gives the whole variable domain KAGVTQTPRYLIKTRGQQVTLSCSPISGHRSVSWYQQTPGQGLQFLFEYFSETQRNKGNFPGRFSGRQFSNSRSEMNVSTLELGDSALYLCASSLGGNYGYTFGSGTRLTVV.

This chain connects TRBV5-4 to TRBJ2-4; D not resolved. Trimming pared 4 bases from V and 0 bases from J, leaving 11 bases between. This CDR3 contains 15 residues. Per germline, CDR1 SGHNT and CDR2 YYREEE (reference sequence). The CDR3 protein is CASSLPDEAKNIQYF. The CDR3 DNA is TGTGCCAGCAGCCTCCCCGACGAAGCCAAAAACATTCAGTACTTC.